This is a list of T cell receptor beta chains from one sample in a study of blood T cell repertoires in COVID-19. Sequencing was performed with immunoSEQ multiplex PCR; in TCRdb, only in-frame clones are kept and a portion is missing. The sample carries 150,000 to 200,000 clones, about four fifths recorded once. The sequencing input was PBMCs or T cells enriched from blood (not recorded which). Receptor source: a man aged 45-65 years who had recovered from COVID-19. Each CDR3 is given with its conserved first and last residue. The D gene is left open where the match is weak. Not all rows give a size; the values are once, few, many and, for expanded clones, a class.

D gene	V gene	J gene	clone size	CDR3 protein	CDR3 DNA
TRBD1	TRBV28	TRBJ1-2	.	CASSFPRTGANYGYTF	TGTGCCAGCAGTTTCCCCCGGACAGGGGCGAACTATGGCTACACCTTC
.	TRBV29-1	TRBJ2-1	.	CSVVPSLLSYNEQFF	TGCAGCGTTGTACCGTCCTTACTCTCCTACAATGAGCAGTTCTTC
.	TRBV7-2	TRBJ1-3	few	CASTRAGLRNTIYF	TGTGCCAGCACGCGGGCGGGGCTGAGGAACACCATATATTTT
TRBD1	TRBV12-5	TRBJ2-7	.	CASGLGQGSYEQYF	TGTGCTAGTGGCCTAGGACAGGGTTCCTACGAGCAGTACTTC
.	TRBV19	TRBJ1-1	.	CASSIDSGHPKSTEAFF	TGTGCCAGTAGTATAGATTCGGGACACCCGAAGAGCACTGAAGCTTTCTTT
TRBD1	TRBV25-1	TRBJ2-4	few	CASSERGTGVSKNIQYF	TGTGCCAGCAGTGAAAGGGGGACAGGGGTATCCAAAAACATTCAGTACTTC
TRBD2	TRBV19	TRBJ2-3	.	CASSRSGGVGADTQYF	TGTGCCAGTAGTAGAAGCGGGGGGGTAGGGGCAGATACGCAGTATTTT
.	TRBV29-1	TRBJ1-1	few	CSGRTSNTEAFF	TGCAGCGGACGGACATCGAACACTGAAGCTTTCTTT
.	TRBV5-6	TRBJ1-1	.	CASSLAGRVGTEAFF	TGTGCCAGCAGCTTGGCGGGCAGGGTCGGCACTGAAGCTTTCTTT
.	TRBV5-5	TRBJ2-3	.	CASSHRDTQYF	TGTGCCAGCAGTCACCGGGATACGCAGTATTTT
.	TRBV7-9	TRBJ1-5	.	CASSLGGYSNQPQHF	TGTGCCAGCAGCTTAGGCGGGTATAGCAATCAGCCCCAGCATTTT
TRBD1	TRBV10-3	TRBJ1-1	.	CAISSGTANTEAFF	TGTGCCATCAGTAGTGGGACAGCGAACACTGAAGCTTTCTTT
.	TRBV6-1	TRBJ1-2	.	CASSEAEPYGYTF	TGTGCCAGCAGTGAAGCGGAGCCATATGGCTACACCTTC
TRBD1	TRBV28	TRBJ1-5	.	CASSPDRGSNQPQHF	TGTGCCAGCAGTCCGGACAGGGGGAGCAATCAGCCCCAGCATTTT
TRBD1	TRBV6-1	TRBJ2-5	.	CASSDRGRGETQYF	TGTGCCAGCAGTGACAGGGGGCGTGGAGAGACCCAGTACTTC
.	TRBV28	TRBJ2-6	.	CASSADSSGANVLTF	TGTGCCAGCAGTGCGGACAGCTCTGGGGCCAACGTCCTGACTTTC
.	TRBV7-2	TRBJ1-1	.	CASSLPVQGNTEAFF	TGTGCCAGCAGCTTACCGGTTCAGGGGAACACTGAAGCTTTCTTT
.	TRBV12-3/TRBV12-4	TRBJ1-2	.	CDLRGYTF	TGCGATCTGCGGGGCTACACCTTC
TRBD2	TRBV5-1	TRBJ2-2	.	CASSLDPGLALVNTGELFF	TGCGCCAGCAGCTTGGACCCCGGACTAGCCCTTGTGAACACCGGGGAGCTGTTTTTT
.	TRBV18	TRBJ2-5	.	CASSLQDQETQYF	TGTGCCAGCTCACTGCAGGACCAAGAGACCCAGTACTTC
.	TRBV4-3	TRBJ2-1	.	CASSALLGLLPGNEQFF	TGCGCCAGCAGCGCACTCCTTGGACTACTGCCTGGCAATGAGCAGTTCTTC
TRBD1	TRBV27	TRBJ1-6	once	CATWGPGQGSPLHF	TGTGCCACATGGGGGCCGGGACAGGGCTCACCCCTCCACTTT
TRBD1	TRBV19	TRBJ2-6	.	CASSRRQGLPTGANVLTF	TGTGCCAGTAGTCGACGACAGGGGCTTCCGACTGGGGCCAACGTCCTGACTTTC
.	TRBV9	TRBJ1-2	.	CASSREQGFYGYTF	TGTGCCAGCAGCCGAGAACAGGGTTTCTATGGCTACACCTTC
.	TRBV15	TRBJ1-3	.	CATSRSGRIIGNTIYF	TGTGCCACCAGCAGATCCGGGAGAATTATTGGAAACACCATATATTTT
.	TRBV30	TRBJ1-1	.	CAWTTGLSAFF	TGTGCCTGGACCACAGGGTTGTCAGCTTTCTTT
TRBD1	TRBV6-5	TRBJ1-2	.	CASSPHGQGDGYTF	TGTGCCAGCAGTCCCCACGGACAGGGTGATGGCTACACCTTC
.	TRBV7-9	TRBJ2-7	.	CASSPGGPGEQYF	TGTGCCAGCAGCCCCGGGGGGCCGGGCGAGCAGTACTTC
TRBD1	TRBV12-5	TRBJ2-3	.	CASGPGQGGDTQYF	TGTGCTAGTGGTCCGGGACAGGGTGGGGATACGCAGTATTTT
.	TRBV19	TRBJ1-5	.	CASSRRTGGSQPQHF	TGTGCCAGTAGTAGACGGACTGGGGGGTCTCAGCCCCAGCATTTT
TRBD1	TRBV3-1/TRBV3-2	TRBJ1-6	few	CASSQQGQGAYNSPLHF	TGTGCCAGCAGCCAACAGGGACAGGGGGCCTATAATTCACCCCTCCACTTT
TRBD1	TRBV11-2	TRBJ2-7	.	CASSFQGGGEQYF	TGTGCCAGCAGCTTTCAAGGGGGCGGCGAGCAGTACTTC
.	TRBV9	TRBJ2-5	.	CASSVAGHQETQYF	TGTGCCAGCAGCGTAGCAGGCCATCAAGAGACCCAGTACTTC